The 25 T cell receptor beta chains in this list originate from one sample, sequenced in a study of cytomegalovirus exposure and HLA in healthy donors. In the PCR, 60 Vbeta and 13 Jbeta primers were used. Only in-frame clones appear in the TCRdb table, and some are missing; sequencing was by immunoSEQ multiplex PCR. This sample has about 120,000 clones, with about 63% found just once. Sequenced input: PBMCs. Receptors originate from a man aged 25-40 years in good health and CMV-seropositive.

The gene calls are TRBV19 and TRBJ2-3; 11 bases are shared with TRBD2. Germline V gene sequence: CDR1 LNHDA, CDR2 SQIVND (reference sequence). Trimming at V came to 6 bases and at J to 1 base, leaving 3 bases not matched to a gene. The CDR3 runs 15 residues. The CDR3 coding sequence is TGTGCCAGTAGCGGGACTAGCGGCGGCACAGATACGCAGTATTTT. Protein sequence: CASSGTSGGTDTQYF.

V gene TRBV28 combines with J gene TRBJ2-7; 7 bases fit TRBD2. V was pared by 6 bases and J by 6 bases, with 8 bases of the junction left unmatched. Germline-derived CDR1 and CDR2 are MDHEN and SYDVKM. The CDR3 consists of 13 residues. CDR3 DNA sequence: TGTGCCAGCAGGGGGGGGTGGGGCTCCGAGCAGTACTTC. Translating it yields CASRGGWGSEQYF.

This rearrangement joins TRBV2 to TRBJ1-2; D call uncertain. Germline values: CDR1 SNHLY, CDR2 FYNNEI. V was trimmed by 11 bases and J by 2 bases, leaving 9 bases between them. The CDR3 length is 11 residues. CDR3 amino acids: CALAVNYGYTF. DNA of the CDR3: TGTGCCTTAGCCGTGAACTATGGCTACACCTTC.

The gene calls are TRBV11-3 and TRBJ1-1; D uncertain. Trimming cost V 7 bases and J 4 bases, with 13 bases left between them. Germline assignment: CDR1 SGHNT and CDR2 YENEEA. CDR3 length: 13 amino acids. CDR3 protein: CASNSVAVTEAFF. CDR3 DNA: TGTGCCAGCAACTCCGTCGCCGTCACTGAAGCTTTCTTT.

This clone has more than one count but fewer than ten. The chain uses TRBV28 and TRBJ2-5; 7 nucleotides line up with TRBD2. The CDR3 extends over 17 amino acids. The germline V gene encodes CDR1 MDHEN and CDR2 SYDVKM. J was trimmed by 3 bases and V by 2 bases; bases with no gene match: 12. Here the CDR3 reads CASSLVFLAVGEETQYF. As DNA, the CDR3 is TGTGCCAGCAGTTTAGTATTCCTAGCGGTGGGGGAAGAGACCCAGTACTTC.

V usage is TRBV5-1 and J usage is TRBJ2-4; TRBD1 matches at 8 bases. There are 16 residues in the CDR3. From germline, CDR1 is SGHRS and CDR2 YFSETQ. The trim removed 3 bases at V and 6 bases at J, leaving 11 bases unmatched. CDR3: CASSSGQGGFGNIQYF. The CDR3 DNA reads as TGCGCCAGCAGCTCCGGACAGGGCGGGTTTGGAAACATTCAGTACTTC.

This chain joins TRBV7-6 and TRBJ2-5, with 10 bases that match TRBD1. The CDR3 has 14 residues. With 5 bases clipped from V and 7 bases from J, the junction kept 7 bases outside the gene matches. Germline values: CDR1 SGHVS, CDR2 FNYEAQ. The CDR3 DNA reads TGTGCCAGCAGCCCAGGGACAGGGGCAGGGACCCAGTACTTC. This codes for CASSPGTGAGTQYF. The full variable domain, in which reference TRBV7-6 and TRBJ2-5 provide the parts outside the CDR3, is GAGVSQSPRYKVTKRGQDVALRCDPISGHVSLYWYRQALGQGPEFLTYFNYEAQQDKSGLPNDRFSAERPEGSISTLTIQRTEQRDSAMYRCASSPGTGAGTQYFGPGTRLLVL.

This chain joins TRBV12-5 and TRBJ2-5, with D perhaps TRBD1 (6 bases). This CDR3 is built from 13 residues. V shed 6 bases and J shed 2 bases, with 10 bases lying between them. Germline lookup yields CDR1 LGHNT and CDR2 FRNRAP. The CDR3 DNA follows: TGTGCTAGTGGGCGGACAGTTCAAGAGACCCAGTACTTC. Translated, it gives CASGRTVQETQYF.

V and J are TRBV6-1 and TRBJ2-5, with D maybe TRBD2 (5 bases). The CDR3 loop spans 15 amino acids. The germline V gene encodes CDR1 MNHNS and CDR2 SASEGT. Trimming shortened V by 4 bases and J by 4 bases, and 16 bases separated the two germline ends. This CDR3 is CASSVRPSGLETQYF. CDR3 coding DNA: TGTGCCAGCAGTGTCCGTCCCTCCGGACTAGAGACCCAGTACTTC.

The genes are TRBV19 and TRBJ1-4, with unresolved D. This CDR3 is 14 amino acids long. Germline CDR1 and CDR2: LNHDA and SQIVND (reference sequence). Trimming removed 5 bases from V and 5 bases from J, with 12 bases in between. DNA of the CDR3: TGTGCCAGTAGTCTAGTCGGAGGAAATGAAAAACTGTTTTTT. This gives the protein CASSLVGGNEKLFF.

V usage is TRBV7-9 and J usage is TRBJ1-4; maybe TRBD1 (6 bases). The V gene lost 3 bases and the J gene lost 6 bases, with 11 bases spanning the gap. This CDR3 has 14 residues. The germline V gene has CDR1 SEHNR and CDR2 FQNEAQ (reference sequence). In DNA form, the CDR3 reads TGTGCCAGCAGCTTGACACAGGGCGATGAAAAACTGTTTTTT. Protein: CASSLTQGDEKLFF.

The chain recombines TRBV5-4 with TRBJ1-3, with TRBD1 matching over 8 bases. The CDR3 contains 17 residues. Per the germline V gene, CDR1 is SGHNT and CDR2 is YYREEE (reference sequence). J gave up 0 bases and V 3 bases, and 8 bases lay outside the gene matches. The CDR3 region is CASSSPGQGHSGNTIYF. The CDR3 DNA is TGTGCCAGCAGCTCCCCCGGACAGGGACACTCTGGAAACACCATATATTTT. Drawing the rest from reference TRBV5-4 and TRBJ1-3, the complete variable domain is ETGVTQSPTHLIKTRGQQVTLRCSSQSGHNTVSWYQQALGQGPQFIFQYYREEENGRGNFPPRFSGLQFPNYSSELNVNALELDDSALYLCASSSPGQGHSGNTIYFGEGSWLTVV.

The chain employs TRBV4-2 and TRBJ2-5; 9 bases are shared with TRBD1. Trimming cost V 1 base and J 2 bases; bases outside gene matches: 8. CDR1 and CDR2 from the germline V gene are LGHNA and YNFKEQ. The CDR3 runs 17 residues. CDR3 loop: CASSQVGAGTGQETQYF. The CDR3 DNA reads TGTGCCAGCAGCCAAGTAGGGGCCGGGACAGGGCAAGAGACCCAGTACTTC.

DNA of the CDR3: TGCGCCAGCAGCTGGGACACCCCTACGGACAATGAGCAGTTCTTC. Its translation is CASSWDTPTDNEQFF. This chain uses TRBV5-1 with TRBJ2-1, with D possibly matching TRBD1 (6 bases). V was shortened by 3 bases and J by 5 bases, with 15 bases between the two germline ends. Germline lookup yields CDR1 SGHRS and CDR2 YFSETQ. The CDR3 sequence is 15 residues long.

The V gene is TRBV20-1, the J gene TRBJ1-2; no clear D. Trimming removed 3 bases at V and 8 bases at J, with 10 bases between. CDR1 and CDR2 (germline): DFQATT, SNEGSKA (reference sequence). The CDR3 has 11 residues. The CDR3 loop reads CSARRGWGYTF. The CDR3 DNA reads TGCAGTGCTAGGCGGGGTTGGGGCTACACCTTC.

The V call is TRBV28, the J call TRBJ2-3; 8 bases are shared with TRBD2. The CDR3 is made up of 18 amino acids. CDR1 and CDR2 (germline): MDHEN, SYDVKM. The V segment lost 6 bases and the J segment 3 bases; nucleotides outside the gene matches: 17. The CDR3 DNA follows: TGTGCCAGCAGGATCCTCCACAGGAGTCGGGGGGGAACAGATACGCAGTATTTT. Translated: CASRILHRSRGGTDTQYF.

V usage is TRBV19 and J usage is TRBJ2-5, with a weak D call TRBD1 (5 bases). This CDR3 region has 14 residues. V was clipped by 3 bases and J by 1 base, with 9 bases between them. The germline V gene has CDR1 LNHDA and CDR2 SQIVND (reference sequence). The CDR3 DNA reads TGTGCCAGTAGTATCGGGCAGGGCCAAGAGACCCAGTACTTC. This encodes CASSIGQGQETQYF.

The chain employs TRBV28 and TRBJ1-3, with 8 nucleotides matching TRBD1. The CDR3 extends over 15 amino acids. With 7 bases clipped from V and 2 bases from J, the junction kept 7 bases outside the gene matches. CDR1 MDHEN and CDR2 SYDVKM come from the germline V gene. CDR3: CASNQQGVAGNTIYF. In nucleotides, the CDR3 is TGTGCCAGCAATCAACAGGGGGTCGCTGGAAACACCATATATTTT.

The V gene is TRBV28, the J gene TRBJ2-5; D is perhaps TRBD2 (6 bases). The CDR3 consists of 15 residues. V was clipped by 5 bases and J by 5 bases, with 18 bases between them. Germline CDR1 and CDR2: MDHEN and SYDVKM. The CDR3, as DNA: TGTGCCAGCAGTACCGCGGGGTATGAGAGGGAGACCCAGTACTTC. This gives the protein CASSTAGYERETQYF. The whole variable domain, remainder taken from reference TRBV28 and TRBJ2-5, is DVKVTQSSRYLVKRTGEKVFLECVQDMDHENMFWYRQDPGLGLRLIYFSYDVKMKEKGDIPEGYSVSREKKERFSLILESASTNQTSMYLCASSTAGYERETQYFGPGTRLLVL.

Points on this clone: One end of the junction fails to match germline, which may point to a read error. The chain employs TRBV9 and TRBJ2-7, with no clear D. The CDR3 is 14 residues long. Germline values: CDR1 SGDLS, CDR2 YYNGEE. The CDR3 here is CVSSVGRNGYEQYF. In nucleotides, the CDR3 is TGTGTCAGCAGCGTAGGGCGAAACGGGTACGAGCAGTACTTC. The full variable domain, its missing parts supplied by reference TRBV9 and TRBJ2-7, is DSGVTQTPKHLITATGQRVTLRCSPRSGDLSVYWYQQSLDQGLQFLIQYYNGEERAKGNILERFSAQQFPDLHSELNLSSLELGDSALYFCVSSVGRNGYEQYFGPGTRLTVT.

The gene calls are TRBV2 and TRBJ2-7; a weak D match, TRBD2 (5 bases). V lost 8 bases to trimming and J lost 2 bases, with 13 bases between them. Germline V gene data show CDR1 as SNHLY and CDR2 as FYNNEI. This CDR3 region has 13 residues. The CDR3 coding sequence is TGTGCCAGCGAAGGAGGACTCACCTACGAGCAGTACTTC. This translates into CASEGGLTYEQYF.

This sequence joins TRBV27 and TRBJ2-7, with 9 nucleotides matching TRBD2. With V trimmed by 6 bases and J by 1 base, 4 bases remained unmatched. Germline V gene lookup returns CDR1 MNHEY and CDR2 SMNVEV (reference sequence). This CDR3 spans 14 amino acids. CDR3 sequence reads: CASRGTSSSYEQYF. The CDR3 nucleotides read TGTGCCAGCAGAGGGACTAGCTCGTCCTACGAGCAGTACTTC.

The rearrangement uses TRBV27 and TRBJ2-7, with TRBD2 matching 13 bases. V lost 5 bases and J lost 4; bases outside the gene matches: 20. The length of the CDR3 is 20 residues. Germline CDR1 reads MNHEY; CDR2 reads SMNVEV (reference sequence). The CDR3 region is CASSPGLAGDPPFPLYEQYF. The CDR3, as DNA: TGTGCCAGCAGTCCTGGACTAGCGGGAGATCCCCCGTTCCCCCTTTACGAGCAGTACTTC.

This clone has a single count. This chain joins TRBV5-1 and TRBJ2-2; D is perhaps TRBD2 (6 bases). This CDR3 contains 17 residues. Germline CDR1 SGHRS, CDR2 YFSETQ. V was shortened by 1 base and J by 3 bases, with 16 bases between the two germline ends. The CDR3 DNA follows: TGCGCCAGCAGCTTGCGGTTCGCGGGACGCTACACCGGGGAGCTGTTTTTT. Translated: CASSLRFAGRYTGELFF.

The chain recombines TRBV5-1 with TRBJ2-7; 7 nucleotides agree with TRBD1. This CDR3 region has 14 residues. Germline CDR1 SGHRS, CDR2 YFSETQ. J gave up 6 bases and V 0 bases, and 6 bases lay outside the gene matches. This CDR3 is CASSLEGTEGEQYF. CDR3 sequence (DNA): TGCGCCAGCAGCTTGGAGGGGACAGAGGGCGAGCAGTACTTC.